The T cell receptor beta chain described here comes from a study of response to subunit inactivated influenza vaccine. Germline values: CDR1 SGDLS, CDR2 YYNGEE. Unmatched junction bases numbered 9, after V lost 1 base and J lost 10 bases. This CDR3 comprises 14 residues. Each CDR3 protein is one row after TCRdb ran MiXCR on the RT-PCR reads. In the table there are some 300,000 distinct CDR3 sequences, around 20% of which are singletons. The study, taken as a whole, reports: With each seasonal influenza vaccination, the authors suggested, few new T cells are recruited.

Comment on this clonotype: Its specificity is unknown.

The sequence derives from a man between 50 and 70 years old who received an inactivated influenza vaccine. Sequencing used PBMCs from blood, obtained less than 22 months after vaccination. V is TRBV9 and J is TRBJ1-1; TRBD1 agrees at 8 bases. CDR3 loop: CASSVSSEQGGAFF. In DNA, the CDR3 is TGTGCCAGCAGCGTATCATCCGAACAGGGGGGAGCTTTCTTT.